The rows below give T cell receptor beta chains drawn from one sample of a study of T cell responses to AZD1222 COVID-19 vaccine. Sequenced by immunoSEQ multiplex PCR; TCRdb stores in-frame clones only, minus some. In the table there are about 99,000 clones, 80% to 95% of which are singletons. The specimen was peripheral blood, collected 28 days after the second AZD1222 dose. The receptors were gathered from an adult who received the AZD1222 COVID-19 vaccine. Both conserved end residues are part of each CDR3. The D gene is left open where the match is weak. A clone size is listed for some rows: how often the clone was seen (once, few, many), or a class if it is expanded.

>.|TRBV3-1/TRBV3-2|TRBJ2-7|.
CASSRWGAEQYF
TGTGCCAGCAGCCGATGGGGCGCCGAGCAGTACTTC
>TRBD2|TRBV24-1|TRBJ2-3|once
CATAPGGYTDTQYF
TGTGCCACCGCCCCGGGGGGGTACACAGATACGCAGTATTTT
>.|TRBV6-4|TRBJ1-5|.
CASRTGPAGQPQHF
TGTGCCAGTCGAACGGGACCGGCGGGACAGCCCCAGCATTTT
>.|TRBV28|TRBJ1-4|few
CASSSGTEKEKLFF
TGTGCCAGCAGTTCCGGGACGGAGAAGGAAAAACTGTTTTTT
>.|TRBV11-2|TRBJ2-6|.
CASSYLANVLTF
TGTGCCAGCAGCTACCTGGCCAACGTCCTGACTTTC
>TRBD1|TRBV10-1|TRBJ2-2|.
CASSSGTGGTGELFF
TGCGCCAGCAGTTCCGGGACAGGGGGCACCGGGGAGCTGTTTTTT
>.|TRBV7-2|TRBJ2-7|many
CASSSTHDWEGEQYF
TGTGCCAGCAGCTCGACCCACGACTGGGAAGGAGAGCAGTACTTC
>TRBD1|TRBV11-2|TRBJ2-2|.
CASSTRQGAGELFF
TGTGCCAGCAGCACAAGACAGGGCGCCGGGGAGCTGTTTTTT
>.|TRBV28|TRBJ1-5|.
CASTYADRLRSNQPQHF
TGTGCCAGCACCTATGCGGACAGATTAAGAAGCAATCAGCCCCAGCATTTT
>.|TRBV28|TRBJ2-7|once
CASTRQALYEQYF
TGTGCCAGCACGCGACAGGCCCTCTACGAGCAGTACTTC
>TRBD1|TRBV28|TRBJ1-5|.
CASSPHRGDSNQPQHF
TGTGCCAGCAGTCCCCACAGGGGGGATAGCAATCAGCCCCAGCATTTT
>TRBD2|TRBV11-3|TRBJ2-5|.
CASSPGGAGQETQYF
TGTGCCAGCAGCCCGGGAGGGGCGGGTCAAGAGACCCAGTACTTC
>TRBD2|TRBV24-1|TRBJ2-3|once
CATSYRTSGNSADTQYF
TGTGCCACCAGTTACAGGACTAGCGGGAACTCTGCAGATACGCAGTATTTT
>.|TRBV6-2/TRBV6-3|TRBJ2-7|.
CASSYPGTPYEQYF
TGTGCCAGCAGTTACCCCGGGACCCCCTACGAGCAGTACTTC
>.|TRBV9|TRBJ2-1|.
CASSVGGGDLNEQFF
TGTGCCAGCAGCGTAGGCGGAGGGGACTTGAATGAGCAGTTCTTC
>TRBD2|TRBV10-3|TRBJ2-3|once
CAISEPGLADTDTQYF
TGTGCCATCAGTGAACCGGGACTAGCGGACACAGATACGCAGTATTTT
>.|TRBV5-5|TRBJ1-5|.
CASSLEGVPNQPQHF
TGTGCCAGCAGCTTGGAAGGGGTTCCAAATCAGCCCCAGCATTTT
>TRBD1|TRBV5-1|TRBJ2-2|.
CASSLAGTGNTGELFF
TGCGCCAGCAGCTTGGCGGGGACAGGGAACACCGGGGAGCTGTTTTTT
>TRBD1|TRBV28|TRBJ1-1|.
CASSVTGGTEAFF
TGTGCCAGCAGCGTGACAGGGGGCACTGAAGCTTTCTTT
>.|TRBV13|TRBJ1-3|.
CASSSEKVEGNTIYF
TGTGCCAGCAGCTCCGAAAAAGTAGAAGGAAACACCATATATTTT
>.|TRBV9|TRBJ1-2|.
CASSVGSQRGFGYTF
TGTGCCAGCAGCGTAGGGTCCCAGAGGGGATTCGGCTACACCTTC
>.|TRBV12-3/TRBV12-4|TRBJ1-5|.
CASSLLAQPQHF
TGTGCCAGCAGCCTTCTGGCTCAGCCCCAGCATTTT
>TRBD1|TRBV9|TRBJ2-7|.
CASSETGREQYF
TGTGCCAGCAGTGAGACAGGGCGCGAGCAGTACTTC
>TRBD2|TRBV5-1|TRBJ2-3|.
CASSTLAGGPRDTQYF
TGCGCCAGCAGCACCCTAGCGGGAGGGCCAAGGGATACGCAGTATTTT
>.|TRBV28|TRBJ1-2|.
CASSQGYGYTF
TGTGCCAGCAGCCAGGGGTATGGCTACACCTTC
>.|TRBV7-8|TRBJ1-1|.
CASSLEGNTEAFF
TGTGCCAGCAGCTTGGAAGGGAACACTGAAGCTTTCTTT
>.|TRBV24-1|TRBJ1-5|.
CATGEGNQPQHF
TGTGCCACCGGGGAGGGCAATCAGCCCCAGCATTTT
>TRBD2|TRBV9|TRBJ2-1|.
CASSVSGGGNYNEQFF
TGTGCCAGCAGCGTATCAGGCGGGGGGAACTACAATGAGCAGTTCTTC
>.|TRBV6-5|TRBJ1-1|.
CASSYSIVPNTEAFF
TGTGCCAGCAGTTACTCGATCGTACCGAACACTGAAGCTTTCTTT
>.|TRBV6-6|TRBJ1-1|.
CASSPVGGDTEAFF
TGTGCCAGCAGCCCGGTAGGGGGGGACACTGAAGCTTTCTTT
>.|TRBV19|TRBJ1-6|.
CASSDKRNSPLHF
TGTGCCAGTTCAGACAAGCGGAATTCACCCCTCCACTTT
>.|TRBV21-1|TRBJ2-1|.
CASSMKAGGTSYNEQFF
TGTGCCAGCAGCATGAAAGCGGGAGGGACCTCCTACAATGAGCAGTTCTTC
>.|TRBV10-3|TRBJ1-3|once
CAISNRETGNTIYF
TGTGCCATCAGTAACAGGGAAACTGGAAACACCATATATTTT
>TRBD1|TRBV7-7|TRBJ2-3|.
CASSGTGNTDTQYF
TGTGCTAGCAGCGGGACAGGGAACACAGATACGCAGTATTTT
>.|TRBV24-1|TRBJ1-5|.
CATSAPGPRQPQHF
TGTGCCACCAGTGCCCCCGGGCCGCGTCAGCCCCAGCATTTT
>TRBD2|TRBV5-1|TRBJ2-3|.
CASSPGTSGRMRSSTDTQYF
TGCGCCAGCAGCCCCGGGACTAGCGGGAGGATGAGGTCTAGCACAGATACGCAGTATTTT
>.|TRBV18|TRBJ1-2|.
CASSPTAWTNYGYTF
TGTGCCAGCTCGCCCACTGCCTGGACTAACTATGGCTACACCTTC
>TRBD1|TRBV5-1|TRBJ1-2|.
CASSWGTGSYGYTF
TGCGCCAGCAGCTGGGGGACAGGGTCCTATGGCTACACCTTC
>.|TRBV27|TRBJ1-2|.
CASSLVAGEGYTF
TGTGCCAGCAGTTTAGTGGCAGGGGAAGGCTACACCTTC
>.|TRBV3-1/TRBV3-2|TRBJ1-6|.
CASSPLHAGSSPLHF
TGTGCCAGCAGCCCCTTACATGCGGGATCTTCACCCCTCCACTTT
>.|TRBV21-1|TRBJ1-1|.
CASSKRGRERGEDTEAFF
TGTGCCAGCAGCAAAAGGGGAAGGGAACGGGGCGAGGACACTGAAGCTTTCTTT
>TRBD2|TRBV4-3|TRBJ2-1|.
CASSQLAGAGNEQFF
TGCGCCAGCAGCCAGCTAGCGGGAGCCGGCAATGAGCAGTTCTTC
>.|TRBV6-1|TRBJ2-7|.
CASSALAGQGIDEQYF
TGTGCCAGCAGTGCTCTAGCGGGACAGGGGATCGACGAGCAGTACTTC
>.|TRBV5-1|TRBJ1-1|.
CASSRDGNTEAFF
TGCGCCAGCAGTCGGGACGGGAACACTGAAGCTTTCTTT
>TRBD1|TRBV18|TRBJ2-5|.
CASSQDRGKETQYF
TGTGCCAGCTCACAGGACAGGGGTAAAGAGACCCAGTACTTC
>TRBD2|TRBV7-2|TRBJ2-7|.
CASSGLVREQYF
TGTGCCAGCAGCGGACTAGTCCGCGAGCAGTACTTC
>TRBD1|TRBV28|TRBJ2-7|.
CASTGTGIIRGFEQYF
TGTGCCAGCACCGGGACAGGGATTATCAGGGGTTTCGAGCAGTACTTC
>TRBD2|TRBV5-1|TRBJ2-7|.
CASWEGGSYEQYF
TGCGCCAGCTGGGAGGGTGGGTCCTACGAGCAGTACTTC
>.|TRBV5-4|TRBJ2-2|.
CASSFVGSETGELFF
TGTGCCAGCAGCTTCGTCGGGAGTGAGACCGGGGAGCTGTTTTTT
>.|TRBV6-1|TRBJ2-5|few
CASSEMVSGYKTQYF
TGTGCCAGCAGTGAAATGGTTAGCGGTTACAAAACCCAGTACTTC
>.|TRBV19|TRBJ1-2|.
CASSIGVWSGGYTF
TGTGCCAGTAGTATAGGCGTTTGGTCAGGAGGCTACACCTTC
>.|TRBV28|TRBJ2-7|.
CASSQRAQIYEQYF
TGTGCCAGCTCCCAGAGAGCACAAATCTACGAGCAGTACTTC
>TRBD2|TRBV9|TRBJ2-4|once
CASSSRLAGVQNIQYF
TGTGCCAGCAGCTCTCGACTAGCGGGAGTCCAAAACATTCAGTACTTC
>TRBD1|TRBV9|TRBJ1-5|.
CASSVAPDRAEPQHF
TGTGCCAGCAGCGTAGCTCCGGACAGGGCTGAGCCCCAGCATTTT